This passage covers 15 T cell receptor beta chains from one sample sequenced in a study of cytomegalovirus exposure and HLA in healthy donors (dated by TCRdb to 2016 to 2017). The library was prepared using the immunoSEQ multiplex PCR assay. A mixture of 60 forward primers for TCR Vbeta segments and 13 reverse primers for TCR Jbeta segments was used in the multiplex PCR. TCRdb retrieved this table from immuneACCESS and kept in-frame rearrangements only. Not all clones are present; in checked studies, unresolved V genes account for under half, and no reason is known for the remainder. The sample table contains 50,000 to 75,000 clones; only one count was recorded for roughly 77% of them. The leading ten clones occupy under 8% of the sample. Specimen: PBMCs. The receptors stem from a young man in good health and CMV-seropositive.

The chain employs TRBV5-8 and TRBJ1-2; 12 bases line up with TRBD1. The CDR3 covers 13 residues. V shed 10 bases and J 2 bases; nucleotides not matched to a gene: 3. CDR1 and CDR2 from the germline V gene are SGHTS and YDEGEE. CDR3 sequence: CAWDRGLNYGYTF. The CDR3 region has the DNA TGTGCCTGGGACAGGGGGCTAAACTATGGCTACACCTTC.

The rearrangement uses TRBV14 and TRBJ1-6; TRBD1 aligns across 9 bases. The germline V gene has CDR1 SGHDN and CDR2 FVKESK. The CDR3 is 15 amino acids. Unmatched junction bases numbered 7, after V lost 6 bases and J lost 7 bases. The CDR3 sequence: CASSLDRGWNSPLHF. The CDR3 bases are TGTGCCAGCAGTCTCGACAGGGGGTGGAATTCACCCCTCCACTTT.

The V call is TRBV5-1, the J call TRBJ1-4, with TRBD1 as a possible D gene (5 bases). The V gene's germline CDR1 is SGHRS and CDR2 YFSETQ. The CDR3 length is 16 residues. The V end lost 0 bases, the J end lost 6 bases, and 15 bases lay between the germline ends. The CDR3 protein is CASSLDGGRVDEKLFF. As DNA, the CDR3 is TGCGCCAGCAGCTTGGACGGCGGCAGGGTAGATGAAAAACTGTTTTTT. Filled out from reference TRBV5-1 and TRBJ1-4, the complete variable domain reads KAGVTQTPRYLIKTRGQQVTLSCSPISGHRSVSWYQQTPGQGLQFLFEYFSETQRNKGNFPGRFSGRQFSNSRSEMNVSTLELGDSALYLCASSLDGGRVDEKLFFGSGTQLSVL.

The chain links TRBV11-2 to TRBJ2-7; TRBD1 agrees at 7 bases. The CDR3 extends over 15 amino acids. The trim removed 1 base at V and 7 bases at J, leaving 10 bases unmatched. Germline CDR1 and CDR2: SGHAT and FQNNGV. The CDR3 bases are TGTGCCAGCAGCTTAGCCGGCAGGGGGAGACCAGAGCAGTACTTC. Protein product: CASSLAGRGRPEQYF.

V gene TRBV7-9 combines with J gene TRBJ1-2, with 8 bases fitting TRBD1. V was pared by 4 bases and J by 8 bases, with 6 bases of the junction left unmatched. The CDR3 is made up of 13 amino acids. Germline V gives CDR1 SEHNR, CDR2 FQNEAQ (reference sequence). The CDR3 protein is CASSSDRGAGYTF. In DNA, the CDR3 is TGTGCCAGCAGCTCCGACAGGGGCGCCGGCTACACCTTC.

V and J are TRBV6-4 and TRBJ1-3; weak D call: TRBD1 (6 bases). Germline CDR1 reads MRHNA; CDR2 reads SNTAGT. V lost 0 bases and J 0 bases, leaving 18 bases between the germline ends. CDR3 length: 19 amino acids. CDR3 residues: CASSDSSRDNNYSGNTIYF. The DNA of the CDR3 is TGTGCCAGCAGTGACTCGTCTCGGGACAACAACTACTCTGGAAACACCATATATTTT.

V usage is TRBV6-1 and J usage is TRBJ2-1, with TRBD2 identical over 9 bases. The CDR3 is 15 residues long. V lost 1 base, J lost 6 bases, and 4 bases stayed unmatched. Germline V gene lookup returns CDR1 MNHNS and CDR2 SASEGT. The CDR3 protein is CASSEEAGGVNEQFF. DNA for the CDR3: TGTGCCAGCAGTGAAGAGGCGGGGGGGGTCAATGAGCAGTTCTTC.

This chain uses TRBV6-6 with TRBJ1-6; D gene unclear. The V gene's germline CDR1 is MNHNY and CDR2 SVGAGI (reference sequence). This CDR3 has 15 residues. With 5 bases removed from V and 5 bases from J, the gap between germline ends came to 13 bases. The CDR3 sequence: CASSPDFRNNSPLHF. Written as DNA, the CDR3 is TGTGCCAGCAGTCCGGATTTCAGGAATAATTCACCCCTCCACTTT.

V is TRBV5-4 and J is TRBJ1-2, with unresolved D. Germline-derived CDR1 and CDR2 are SGHNT and YYREEE (reference sequence). V dropped 0 bases and J dropped 2 bases, with 5 bases sitting between them. The CDR3 is 13 amino acids. CDR3 residues: CASSLDTNYGYTF. In DNA, the CDR3 is TGTGCCAGCAGCTTGGACACCAACTATGGCTACACCTTC.

The chain couples TRBV7-8 to TRBJ2-3; 13 bases map to TRBD2. CDR1 and CDR2 (germline): SGHVS, FQNEAQ. V dropped 7 bases and J dropped 5; count of bases not matched to a gene: 9. The length of the CDR3 is 16 residues. CDR3 in DNA: TGTGCCAGCAAGTCGGAACTAGCGGGGGGGCAAGATACGCAGTATTTT. Protein product: CASKSELAGGQDTQYF.

The gene calls are TRBV10-3 and TRBJ2-7; TRBD1 might be the D (5 bases). The CDR3 loop spans 14 amino acids. Germline V gene sequence: CDR1 ENHRY, CDR2 SYGVKD. V lost 0 bases to trimming and J lost 9 bases, with 15 bases between them. CDR3 nucleotides: TGTGCCATCAGTGAGTCGGGGCAGACATGGGGGCAGTACTTC. Residues: CAISESGQTWGQYF.

V gene TRBV9 combines with J gene TRBJ1-1, with 9 nucleotides matching TRBD1. CDR1 is SGDLS, CDR2 YYNGEE, per germline. This CDR3 is built from 15 residues. V shed 3 bases and J 6 bases; nucleotides not matched to a gene: 9. CDR3 nucleotide sequence: TGTGCCAGCAGCGGTCGGGGGGACAGGGCGTCTGAAGCTTTCTTT. As protein: CASSGRGDRASEAFF.

This sequence joins TRBV6-6 and TRBJ2-7; TRBD2 is a possible D gene (5 bases). V dropped 6 bases and J dropped 9 bases, with 15 bases sitting between them. From germline, CDR1 is MNHNY and CDR2 SVGAGI (reference sequence). CDR3 length equals 12 residues. As DNA, the CDR3 is TGTGCCAGCAGCCTCGACAACGGAGGGCAGTACTTC. This codes for CASSLDNGGQYF.

The rearrangement links TRBV4-1 to TRBJ2-6, with D unresolved. Trimming stripped 4 bases from V and 2 bases from J, with 3 bases between. CDR3 size: 13 residues. Germline loops: CDR1 MGHRA, CDR2 YSYEKL. In nucleotides, the CDR3 is TGCGCCAGCAGCCGGCCTGGGGCCAACGTCCTGACTTTC. Translation gives CASSRPGANVLTF.

This sequence joins TRBV7-9 and TRBJ1-1; possibly TRBD1 for D (5 bases). CDR1 is SEHNR and CDR2 is FQNEAQ in the germline V gene (reference sequence). The CDR3 is 15 amino acids. V shed 4 bases and J shed 4 bases, with 16 bases lying between them. The CDR3 spells CASSSLGGVGTEAFF. The CDR3 DNA follows: TGTGCCAGCAGCTCCTTGGGGGGAGTCGGCACTGAAGCTTTCTTT.